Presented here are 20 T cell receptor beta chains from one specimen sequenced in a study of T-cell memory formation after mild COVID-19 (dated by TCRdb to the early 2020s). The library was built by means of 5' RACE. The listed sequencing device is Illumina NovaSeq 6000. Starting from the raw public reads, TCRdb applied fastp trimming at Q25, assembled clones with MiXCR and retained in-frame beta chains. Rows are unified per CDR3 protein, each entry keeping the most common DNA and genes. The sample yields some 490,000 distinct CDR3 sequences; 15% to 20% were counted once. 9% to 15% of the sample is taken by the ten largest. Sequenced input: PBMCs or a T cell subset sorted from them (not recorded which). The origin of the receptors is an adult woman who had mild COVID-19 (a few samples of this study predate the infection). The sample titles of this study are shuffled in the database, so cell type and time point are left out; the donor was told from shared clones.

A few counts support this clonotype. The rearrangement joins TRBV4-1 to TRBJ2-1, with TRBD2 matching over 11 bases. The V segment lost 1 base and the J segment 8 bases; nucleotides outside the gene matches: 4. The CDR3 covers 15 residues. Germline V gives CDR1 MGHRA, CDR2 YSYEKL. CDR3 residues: CASSQVGLAGDEQFF. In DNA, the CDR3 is TGCGCCAGCAGCCAAGTTGGACTAGCGGGCGATGAGCAGTTCTTC.

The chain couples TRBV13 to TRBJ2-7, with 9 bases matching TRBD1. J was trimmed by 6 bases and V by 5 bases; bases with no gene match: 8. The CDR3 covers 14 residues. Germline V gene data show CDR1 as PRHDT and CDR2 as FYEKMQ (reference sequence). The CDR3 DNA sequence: TGTGCCAGCAGCGCCGGGACAGGGCTTCGCGAGCAGTACTTC. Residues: CASSAGTGLREQYF. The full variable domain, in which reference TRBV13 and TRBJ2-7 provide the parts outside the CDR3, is AAGVIQSPRHLIKEKRETATLKCYPIPRHDTVYWYQQGPGQDPQFLISFYEKMQSDKGSIPDRFSAQQFSDYHSELNMSSLELGDSALYFCASSAGTGLREQYFGPGTRLTVT.

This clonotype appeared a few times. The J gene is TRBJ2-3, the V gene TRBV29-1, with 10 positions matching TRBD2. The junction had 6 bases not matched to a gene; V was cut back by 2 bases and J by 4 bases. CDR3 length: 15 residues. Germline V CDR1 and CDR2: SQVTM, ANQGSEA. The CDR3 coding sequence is TGCAGCGTTGAATGGCTAGCGGGAGTCTCAGATACGCAGTATTTT. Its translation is CSVEWLAGVSDTQYF.

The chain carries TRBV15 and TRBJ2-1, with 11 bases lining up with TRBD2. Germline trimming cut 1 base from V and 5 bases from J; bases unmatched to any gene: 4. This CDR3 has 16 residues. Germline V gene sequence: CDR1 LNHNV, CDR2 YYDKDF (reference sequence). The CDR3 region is CATSRVTSGSNNEQFF. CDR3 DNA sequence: TGTGCCACCAGCAGAGTAACTAGCGGGAGTAACAATGAGCAGTTCTTC.

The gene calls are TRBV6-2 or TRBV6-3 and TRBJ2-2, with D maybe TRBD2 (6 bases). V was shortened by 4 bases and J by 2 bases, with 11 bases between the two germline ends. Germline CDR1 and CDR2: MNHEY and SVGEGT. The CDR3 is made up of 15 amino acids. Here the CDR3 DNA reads TGTGCCAGCAGTTGGCTAGCGAGTAACACCGGGGAGCTGTTTTTT. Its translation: CASSWLASNTGELFF.

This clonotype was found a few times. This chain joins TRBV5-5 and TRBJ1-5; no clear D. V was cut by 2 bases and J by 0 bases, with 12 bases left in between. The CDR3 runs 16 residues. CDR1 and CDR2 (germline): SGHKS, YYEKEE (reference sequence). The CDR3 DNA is TGTGCCAGCAGCTTAGGAGGGTATTATAGCAATCAGCCCCAGCATTTT. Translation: CASSLGGYYSNQPQHF.

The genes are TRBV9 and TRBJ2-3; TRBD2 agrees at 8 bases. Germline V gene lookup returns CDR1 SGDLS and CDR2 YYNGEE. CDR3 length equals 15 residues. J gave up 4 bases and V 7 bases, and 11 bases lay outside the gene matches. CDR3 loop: CASEPGGAVPDTQYF. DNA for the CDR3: TGTGCCAGCGAACCCGGGGGGGCCGTGCCAGATACGCAGTATTTT.

The CDR3 here is CASSWGSLGGEQYF. In DNA form, the CDR3 reads TGTGCCAGCAGCTGGGGGTCTCTGGGCGGCGAGCAGTACTTC. The V and J genes are TRBV5-6 and TRBJ2-7; D is possibly TRBD1 or TRBD2 (5 bases each). V lost 3 bases, J lost 6 bases, and 16 bases lay in between. CDR1 is SGHDT and CDR2 is YYEEEE in the germline V gene. CDR3 length: 14 residues.

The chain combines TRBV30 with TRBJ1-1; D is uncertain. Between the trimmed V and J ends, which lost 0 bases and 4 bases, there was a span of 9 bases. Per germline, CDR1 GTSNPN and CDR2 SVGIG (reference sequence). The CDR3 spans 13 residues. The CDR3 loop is CAWSVGWSTEAFF. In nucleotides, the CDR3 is TGTGCCTGGAGTGTAGGGTGGAGCACTGAAGCTTTCTTT.

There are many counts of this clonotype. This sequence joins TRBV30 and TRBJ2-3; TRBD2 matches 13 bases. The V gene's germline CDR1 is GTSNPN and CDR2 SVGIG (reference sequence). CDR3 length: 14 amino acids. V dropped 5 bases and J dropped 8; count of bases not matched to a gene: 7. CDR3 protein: CAWGLAGAGGTQYF. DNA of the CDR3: TGTGCCTGGGGACTAGCGGGGGCCGGGGGTACGCAGTATTTT.

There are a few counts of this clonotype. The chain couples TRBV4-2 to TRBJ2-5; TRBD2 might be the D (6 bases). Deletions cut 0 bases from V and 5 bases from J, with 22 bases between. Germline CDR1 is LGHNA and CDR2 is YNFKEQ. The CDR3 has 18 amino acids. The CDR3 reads CASSQEGRGRGSGETQYF. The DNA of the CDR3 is TGTGCCAGCAGCCAAGAGGGGCGTGGACGGGGGTCGGGGGAGACCCAGTACTTC.

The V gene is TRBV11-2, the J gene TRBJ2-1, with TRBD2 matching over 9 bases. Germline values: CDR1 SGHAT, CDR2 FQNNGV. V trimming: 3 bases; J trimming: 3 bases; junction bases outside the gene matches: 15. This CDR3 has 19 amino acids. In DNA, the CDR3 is TGTGCCAGCAGCTTCTCCGGGACTAGCCCCGCCTCCGTCTACAATGAGCAGTTCTTC. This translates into CASSFSGTSPASVYNEQFF.

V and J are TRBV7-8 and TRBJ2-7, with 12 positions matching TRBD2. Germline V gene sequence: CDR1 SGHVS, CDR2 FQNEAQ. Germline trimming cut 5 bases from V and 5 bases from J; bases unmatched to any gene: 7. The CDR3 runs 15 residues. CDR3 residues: CASSARLAGVNEQYF. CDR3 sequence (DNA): TGTGCCAGCAGCGCCAGACTAGCGGGAGTGAACGAGCAGTACTTC.

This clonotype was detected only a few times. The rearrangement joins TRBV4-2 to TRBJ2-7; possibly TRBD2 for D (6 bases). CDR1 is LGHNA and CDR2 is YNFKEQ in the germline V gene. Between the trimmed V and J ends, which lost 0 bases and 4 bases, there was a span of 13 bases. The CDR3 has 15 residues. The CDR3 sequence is CASSQDRGGRYEQYF. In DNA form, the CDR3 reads TGTGCCAGCAGCCAAGATCGGGGAGGACGATACGAGCAGTACTTC.

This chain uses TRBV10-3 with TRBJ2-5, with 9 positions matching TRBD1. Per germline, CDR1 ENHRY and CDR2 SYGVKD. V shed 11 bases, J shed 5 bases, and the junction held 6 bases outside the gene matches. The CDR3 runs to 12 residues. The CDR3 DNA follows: TGTGCCGTACAGGGGGCGAGGGAGACCCAGTACTTC. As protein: CAVQGARETQYF.

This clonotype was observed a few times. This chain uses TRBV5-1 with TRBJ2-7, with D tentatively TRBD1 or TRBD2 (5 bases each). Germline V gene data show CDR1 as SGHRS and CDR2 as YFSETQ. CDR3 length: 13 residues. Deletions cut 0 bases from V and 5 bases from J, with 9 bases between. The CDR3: CASSLVGDDEQYF. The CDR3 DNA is TGCGCCAGCAGCTTGGTGGGGGACGACGAGCAGTACTTC.

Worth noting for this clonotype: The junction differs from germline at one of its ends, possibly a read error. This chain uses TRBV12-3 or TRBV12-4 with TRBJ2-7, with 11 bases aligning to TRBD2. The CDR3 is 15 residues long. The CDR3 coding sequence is TGTGCCAGCAGTTTAGATAGACAGTCACTAGCGGGAGCCAACTTC. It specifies CASSLDRQSLAGANF.

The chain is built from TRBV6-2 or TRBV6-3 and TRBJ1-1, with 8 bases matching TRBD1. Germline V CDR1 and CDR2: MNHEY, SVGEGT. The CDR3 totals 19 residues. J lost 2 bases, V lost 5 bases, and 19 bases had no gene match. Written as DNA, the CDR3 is TGTGCCAGCAGTCGACAGAAATCGGGACAGGCCCTCGGAAACACTGAAGCTTTCTTT. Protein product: CASSRQKSGQALGNTEAFF.

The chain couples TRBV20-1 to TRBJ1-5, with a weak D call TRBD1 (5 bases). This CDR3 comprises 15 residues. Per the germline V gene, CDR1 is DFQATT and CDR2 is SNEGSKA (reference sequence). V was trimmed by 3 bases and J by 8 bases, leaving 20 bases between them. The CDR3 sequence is CSASGAIQVGEPQHF. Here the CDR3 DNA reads TGCAGTGCTAGTGGGGCTATACAGGTGGGGGAGCCCCAGCATTTT.

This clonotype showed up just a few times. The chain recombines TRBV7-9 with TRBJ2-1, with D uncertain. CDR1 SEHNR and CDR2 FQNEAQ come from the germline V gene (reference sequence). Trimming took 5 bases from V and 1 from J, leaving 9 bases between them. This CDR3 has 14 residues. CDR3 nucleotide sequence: TGTGCCAGCAGCCATAGGTCGTCCTACAATGAGCAGTTCTTC. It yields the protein CASSHRSSYNEQFF. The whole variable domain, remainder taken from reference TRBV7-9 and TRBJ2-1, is DTGVSQNPRHKITKRGQNVTFRCDPISEHNRLYWYRQTLGQGPEFLTYFQNEAQLEKSRLLSDRFSAERPKGSFSTLEIQRTEQGDSAMYLCASSHRSSYNEQFFGPGTRLTVL.